This T cell receptor beta chain was captured by sequencing in a study of control samples from healthy donors and cancer patients. The CDR3 contains 14 residues. V lost 5 bases and J lost 5; bases outside the gene matches: 5. Germline-derived CDR1 and CDR2 are SNHLY and FYNNEI. TCRdb keeps only in-frame clones here, not all; method: immunoSEQ multiplex PCR. The sample has about 140,000 clones, around nine tenths seen once. Material for sequencing was blood. This clonotype originated in a woman in her thirties in good health. The chain carries TRBV2 and TRBJ1-4; the match to TRBD1 covers 7 bases. CDR3 nucleotide sequence: TGTGCCAGCAGTTCTCGGACAGGAAATGAAAAACTGTTTTTT. It translates to CASSSRTGNEKLFF.